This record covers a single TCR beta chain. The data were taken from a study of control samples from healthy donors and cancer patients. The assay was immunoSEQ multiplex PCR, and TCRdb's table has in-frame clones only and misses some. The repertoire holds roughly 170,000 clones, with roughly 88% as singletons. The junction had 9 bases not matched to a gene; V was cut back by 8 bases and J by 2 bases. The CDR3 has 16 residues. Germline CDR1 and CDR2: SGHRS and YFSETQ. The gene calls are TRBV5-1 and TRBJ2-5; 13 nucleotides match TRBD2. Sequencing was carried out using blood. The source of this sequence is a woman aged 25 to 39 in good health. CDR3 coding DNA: TGCGCCAGTGGGCAAACGACTAGCGGGGGGCAAGAGACCCAGTACTTC. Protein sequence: CASGQTTSGGQETQYF. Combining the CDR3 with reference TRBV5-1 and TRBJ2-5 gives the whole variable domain KAGVTQTPRYLIKTRGQQVTLSCSPISGHRSVSWYQQTPGQGLQFLFEYFSETQRNKGNFPGRFSGRQFSNSRSEMNVSTLELGDSALYLCASGQTTSGGQETQYFGPGTRLLVL.